These 18 T cell receptor beta chains came from one sample sequenced in a study of ipilimumab plus nivolumab after autologous stem cell transplantation. Generated by immunoSEQ multiplex PCR, the TCRdb table keeps only in-frame clones and is missing some. The data contain tens of thousands of clones, approximately 83% of them seen just once; the ten biggest clones take up more than 2%. The sequenced sample was PBMCs, obtained in a trial of ipilimumab plus nivolumab as post-transplant consolidation. All receptors come from a male donor with diffuse large B-cell lymphoma.

The chain combines TRBV6-5 with TRBJ2-1, with D maybe TRBD1 (6 bases). CDR1 MNHEY and CDR2 SVGAGI come from the germline V gene. CDR3 length: 14 residues. V lost 5 bases and J 2 bases, leaving 10 bases between the germline ends. In nucleotides, the CDR3 is TGTGCCAGCAGTCCTCCAGGGGCCTACAATGAGCAGTTCTTC. This sequence encodes CASSPPGAYNEQFF.

The chain combines TRBV15 with TRBJ1-1, with D unresolved. V was pared by 5 bases and J by 0 bases, with 7 bases between. Germline CDR1 reads LNHNV; CDR2 reads YYDKDF (reference sequence). The CDR3 is made up of 13 amino acids. CDR3 sequence (DNA): TGTGCCACCAGCTTGACGGTGAACACTGAAGCTTTCTTT. Translating it yields CATSLTVNTEAFF.

The chain carries TRBV12-5 and TRBJ1-2, with D unresolved. CDR1 and CDR2 (germline): LGHNT, FRNRAP. The CDR3 contains 12 residues. Trimming cost V 5 bases and J 2 bases, with 6 bases left between them. CDR3 in amino acids: CASGHGNYGYTF. CDR3 nucleotides: TGTGCTAGTGGTCATGGGAACTATGGCTACACCTTC.

The rearrangement joins TRBV21-1 to TRBJ1-5; the table's D call, TRBD1, was not checked against the DNA. TRBV21-1 is labeled a pseudogene. This CDR3 has 18 residues. CDR3 in DNA: TGTGCCAGCAGCAACCGGGACAGGGGGCAGAAGTGTGATCAGCCCCAGCATTTT. Its protein is CASSNRDRGQKCDQPQHF.

The V and J genes are TRBV7-2 and TRBJ2-5; perhaps TRBD1 as D (7 bases). V was clipped by 6 bases and J by 2 bases, with 13 bases between them. Germline CDR1 and CDR2: SGHTA and FQGNSA. The CDR3 covers 14 residues. CDR3 coding DNA: TGTGCCAGCAGTTCCGCGGGACAGCAAGAGACCCAGTACTTC. Protein: CASSSAGQQETQYF.

The CDR3 protein is CASSHEPRQGGSYEQYF. CDR3 coding DNA: TGTGCCAGCAGCCACGAGCCTCGACAGGGGGGGTCCTACGAGCAGTACTTC. The chain links TRBV7-9 to TRBJ2-7; 9 positions match TRBD1. Germline V gene data show CDR1 as SEHNR and CDR2 as FQNEAQ (reference sequence). Losses at the gene ends were 5 bases for V and 1 base for J; bases not matched to a gene: 12. This CDR3 is built from 17 residues.

The chain's CDR3 is CASSGGGAIGNQPQHF. As DNA, the CDR3 is TGTGCCAGTTCGGGGGGGGGCGCGATAGGCAATCAGCCCCAGCATTTT. This chain joins TRBV7-8 and TRBJ1-5; D is possibly TRBD1 (6 bases). Germline V gene data show CDR1 as SGHVS and CDR2 as FQNEAQ. The germline V and J ends were trimmed by 9 bases and 2 bases, with 20 bases remaining between them. The CDR3 totals 16 residues. Variable domain in full (rest from reference TRBV7-8 and TRBJ1-5): GAGVSQSPRYKVAKRGQDVALRCDPISGHVSLFWYQQALGQGPEFLTYFQNEAQLDKSGLPSDRFFAERPEGSVSTLKIQRTQQEDSAVYLCASSGGGAIGNQPQHFGDGTRLSIL.

The chain has TRBV5-6 and TRBJ2-5; TRBD2 matches 12 bases. Looked up from germline, CDR1 is SGHDT and CDR2 is YYEEEE. J lost 7 bases, V lost 1 base, and 8 bases had no gene match. The length of the CDR3 is 16 residues. In DNA, the CDR3 is TGTGCCAGCAGCTTGTTGACTAGCGGGGGCTCCGGGACCCAGTACTTC. Protein sequence: CASSLLTSGGSGTQYF. Full variable domain (missing parts from reference TRBV5-6 and TRBJ2-5): DAGVTQSPTHLIKTRGQQVTLRCSPKSGHDTVSWYQQALGQGPQFIFQYYEEEERQRGNFPDRFSGHQFPNYSSELNVNALLLGDSALYLCASSLLTSGGSGTQYFGPGTRLLVL.

The rearrangement joins TRBV5-1 to TRBJ1-2; 8 bases match TRBD1. With V trimmed by 5 bases and J by 4 bases, 7 bases remained unmatched. CDR1 and CDR2 from the germline V gene are SGHRS and YFSETQ. The CDR3 length is 14 residues. This chain's CDR3 is CASSPGQGSYGYTF. CDR3 in DNA: TGCGCCAGCAGTCCCGGACAGGGCAGCTATGGCTACACCTTC.

In regard to this clone: Other DNA sequences in the sample encode the same CDR3. The rearrangement joins TRBV2 to TRBJ2-1; no clear D. V lost 6 bases and J 2 bases, leaving 8 bases between the germline ends. CDR3 length equals 13 residues. The germline CDR1 and CDR2 sequences are SNHLY and FYNNEI. The CDR3 DNA is TGTGCCAGCAGGGCCAGGACCTACAATGAGCAGTTCTTC. It encodes CASRARTYNEQFF.

The chain links TRBV7-9 to TRBJ2-7, with 10 bases that match TRBD1. The CDR3 has 17 residues. Germline CDR1 SEHNR, CDR2 FQNEAQ (reference sequence). With 4 bases clipped from V and 0 bases from J, the junction kept 9 bases outside the gene matches. The DNA of the CDR3 is TGTGCCAGCAGCTCAGACCTGGGACAGGGGACCTCCTACGAGCAGTACTTC. Its translation: CASSSDLGQGTSYEQYF.

This clone was seen only a few times. The J gene is TRBJ1-2, the V gene TRBV7-9, with 7 bases fitting TRBD1. CDR1 is SEHNR, CDR2 FQNEAQ, per germline (reference sequence). V shed 4 bases and J 7 bases; nucleotides not matched to a gene: 6. The CDR3 runs 13 residues. The CDR3 sequence: CASSSDREGGYTF. CDR3 DNA sequence: TGTGCCAGCAGCTCAGACAGGGAGGGTGGCTACACCTTC.

V gene TRBV7-9 combines with J gene TRBJ1-2; the D gene is possibly TRBD1 (5 bases). V was clipped by 3 bases and J by 0 bases, with 11 bases between them. Per the germline V gene, CDR1 is SEHNR and CDR2 is FQNEAQ (reference sequence). The CDR3 is 15 residues long. The CDR3 is CASSFSGLSNYGYTF. The CDR3 bases are TGTGCCAGCAGCTTTTCGGGACTTTCTAACTATGGCTACACCTTC.

This chain connects TRBV27 to TRBJ1-4, with 7 bases lining up with TRBD1. From germline, CDR1 is MNHEY and CDR2 SMNVEV (reference sequence). There are 14 residues in the CDR3. Trimming took 5 bases from V and 5 from J; bases not matched to a gene: 5. The CDR3 coding sequence is TGTGCCAGCAGTCCTCAGGGGGGGAATGAAAAACTGTTTTTT. Amino acid sequence: CASSPQGGNEKLFF.

This chain joins TRBV14 and TRBJ1-4; 7 positions match TRBD1. This CDR3 has 15 residues. Germline CDR1 reads SGHDN; CDR2 reads FVKESK. V lost 4 bases and J lost 7; bases outside the gene matches: 9. The CDR3 protein is CASSPRQGGGEKLFF. In DNA, the CDR3 is TGTGCCAGCAGCCCCAGACAGGGTGGAGGTGAAAAACTGTTTTTT.

The chain couples TRBV7-2 to TRBJ2-7; 13 nucleotides align to TRBD2. The germline V gene has CDR1 SGHTA and CDR2 FQGNSA. This CDR3 region has 16 residues. Losses at the gene ends were 2 bases for V and 7 bases for J; bases not matched to a gene: 8. DNA of the CDR3: TGTGCCAGCAGCTTAAGGACTAGCGGGGGCCCAGGGGAGCAGTACTTC. Amino acid sequence: CASSLRTSGGPGEQYF.

The chain combines TRBV10-2 with TRBJ2-1; TRBD1 matches 9 bases. V gave up 2 bases and J gave up 4 bases; unmatched junction bases: 9. The CDR3 is made up of 17 amino acids. Germline V CDR1 and CDR2: WSHSY, SAAADI. The CDR3 reads CASSEQGQGSLYNEQFF. The CDR3 nucleotides read TGCGCCAGCAGTGAGCAGGGACAGGGCTCCCTTTACAATGAGCAGTTCTTC.

V gene TRBV5-6 combines with J gene TRBJ2-5, with D perhaps TRBD1 (6 bases). V dropped 5 bases and J dropped 5 bases, with 16 bases sitting between them. Germline CDR1 SGHDT, CDR2 YYEEEE. This CDR3 comprises 14 residues. The CDR3 sequence is CASSHSTGMETQYF. The CDR3 bases are TGTGCCAGCAGTCATTCTACAGGGATGGAGACCCAGTACTTC.